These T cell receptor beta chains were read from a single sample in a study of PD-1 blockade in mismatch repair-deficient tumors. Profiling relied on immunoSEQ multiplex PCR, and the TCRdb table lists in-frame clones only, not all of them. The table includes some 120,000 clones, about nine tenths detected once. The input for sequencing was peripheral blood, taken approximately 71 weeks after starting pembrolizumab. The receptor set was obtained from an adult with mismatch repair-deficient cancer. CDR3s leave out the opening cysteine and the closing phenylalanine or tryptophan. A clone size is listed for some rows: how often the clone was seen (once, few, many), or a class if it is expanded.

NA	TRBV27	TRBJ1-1	ASSLYGRRSEAF
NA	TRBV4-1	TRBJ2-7	ASSQQPMTGGSYEQY
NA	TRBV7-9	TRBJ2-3	ASRNDDTQY
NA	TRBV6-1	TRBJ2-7	ASSVVQGPSYEQY
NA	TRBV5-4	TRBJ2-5	AGSIAGQQETQY
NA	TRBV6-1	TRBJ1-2	ASSEAGPSYGYT
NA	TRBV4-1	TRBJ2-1	ASRLGGGPYNEQF
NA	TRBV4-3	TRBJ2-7	ASSQGTGTGVYEQY
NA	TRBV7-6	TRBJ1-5	ASSLAVVGQPQH
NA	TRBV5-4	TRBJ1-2	ASSQEGLGWLGYT
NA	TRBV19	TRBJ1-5	ASSREGRNQPQH
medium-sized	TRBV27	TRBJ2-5	ASSGPGQRTQETQY
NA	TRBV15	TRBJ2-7	ATSRDIRERTYEQY
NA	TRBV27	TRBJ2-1	ASSFWGSREQF
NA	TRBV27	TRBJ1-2	ASSPGRYGYT
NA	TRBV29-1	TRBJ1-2	SVAGRNVDYGYT
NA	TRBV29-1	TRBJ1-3	SAAGGRAGNTIY
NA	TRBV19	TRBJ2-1	ASSILAFNNEQF
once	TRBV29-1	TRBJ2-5	SVEGLAGNSQETQY
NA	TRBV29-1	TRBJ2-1	SVEPLLAAYNEQF
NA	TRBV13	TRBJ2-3	ASSSRRGGTDTQY
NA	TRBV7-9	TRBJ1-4	ASSKRDIATNEKLF
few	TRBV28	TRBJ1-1	ASRARGVTEAF